This TCR beta chain was documented in a study of technical replicates of blood from a few donors. This CDR3 is built from 11 residues. V lost 4 bases to trimming and J lost 4 bases, with 7 bases between them. Germline lookup yields CDR1 GTSNPN and CDR2 SVGIG (reference sequence). TCRdb's copy holds only in-frame clones and misses some; the assay was immunoSEQ multiplex PCR. This sample has roughly 100,000 clones, with about 96% found just once. The V and J genes are TRBV30 and TRBJ1-1; possible D gene TRBD1, 5 bases. The sequenced sample was T cells isolated from PBMCs. This TCR was sampled from a human donor in good health. CDR3 protein: CAWNQGTEAFF. CDR3 coding DNA: TGTGCCTGGAACCAGGGCACTGAAGCTTTCTTT.